The following is a TCR beta chain sequence with its context. Its target is unknown. A much more abundant neighbour one base away suggests this may be a read error. CDR1 SEHNR and CDR2 FQNEAQ come from the germline V gene (reference sequence). The V and J ends lost 5 bases and 5 bases, in that order; junction bases with no gene match: 14. There are 18 residues in the CDR3. For bulk TCR libraries, previously described methods and listed TCR primers were used. A single record per CDR3 protein comes from TCRdb applying MiXCR to the PCR reads. The table shows about 640,000 distinct CDR3 sequences, with 15% to 20% occurring only once. This sample was taken from a study of molecular identifiers for immune sequencing clone quantification. Study-level findings and limits: Because of identical TCR molecules sharing a barcode, sizes of highly expanded clones could be underestimated.

The receptor was isolated from a human donor in good health. Some libraries in this study had Jurkat cell RNA spiked in. V usage is TRBV7-9 and J usage is TRBJ2-7; 14 bases map to TRBD2. The sequenced sample consisted of naive CD8+ T cells from blood, with Jurkat cell RNA spiked in. The sample's subset: FACS-sorted CD8+CD4-CCR7+CD45RA+ naive T cells. The CDR3 DNA reads as TGTGCCAGCAGCCCACACGGGACTAGCGGGGGACCTTTCCACGAGCAGTACTTC. Its translation: CASSPHGTSGGPFHEQYF.